This passage covers 14 T cell receptor beta chains from one sample sequenced in a study of regulatory T cells in long-lasting Graves disease. Sample time point: persistent/refractory GD, antithyroid drugs over 5 years with positive TRAb. Following extraction of RNA from PBMCs, that RNA was used to make the TCR library. iRepertoire HTBI primers and Arm-PCR of CDR3 regions built TCR beta libraries. MiXCR, applied by TCRdb to the multiplex PCR reads, yields one record per CDR3 protein. This sample has around 430,000 distinct CDR3 sequences, with approximately 23% found just once. The specimen comprised peripheral blood mononuclear cells (PBMCs), sampled when the disease was refractory, from a patient treated with antithyroid drugs. The receptors shown here come from a female donor with Graves disease.

This clonotype was detected many times. The rearrangement joins TRBV28 to TRBJ1-4, with 8 bases that match TRBD1. CDR1 is MDHEN and CDR2 is SYDVKM in the germline V gene. The CDR3 runs to 13 residues. The J segment lost 12 bases and the V segment lost 5 bases, leaving 8 bases of the junction unmatched. CDR3 DNA sequence: TGTGCCAGCAGTCCCGGGACAGGTGTTGAACTGTTTTTT. This sequence encodes CASSPGTGVELFF.

J is TRBJ2-3 and V is TRBV28; TRBD2 agrees at 7 bases. V trimming: 5 bases; J trimming: 0 bases; junction bases outside the gene matches: 5. The germline gives CDR1 MDHEN, CDR2 SYDVKM. The CDR3 spans 15 residues. The CDR3 here is CASSRGLYSTDTQYF. In DNA, the CDR3 is TGTGCCAGCAGTCGGGGACTATACAGCACAGATACGCAGTATTTT.

The chain uses TRBV10-1 and TRBJ1-6; D is ambiguous. The length of the CDR3 is 11 residues. Germline V CDR1 and CDR2: WNHNN, SYGVQD (reference sequence). Trimming took 10 bases from V and 9 from J, leaving 10 bases between them. CDR3 in DNA: TGCGCCAACCAAGGAGGTTCACCCCTCCACTTT. This codes for CANQGGSPLHF.

The V and J genes are TRBV14 and TRBJ1-1; TRBD1 matches 7 bases. CDR3 length: 14 residues. Germline loops: CDR1 SGHDN, CDR2 FVKESK. Losses at the gene ends were 3 bases for V and 6 bases for J; bases not matched to a gene: 7. As DNA, the CDR3 is TGTGCCAGCAGCCAGCGACAGGGAGGGTCTGAAGCTTTCTTT. Protein product: CASSQRQGGSEAFF.

This clonotype was counted many times. This CDR3 is CASSLTLGQASSGANVLTF. The CDR3 region has the DNA TGTGCCAGCAGCTTAACGCTTGGGCAGGCGTCCTCTGGGGCCAACGTCCTGACTTTC. The chain employs TRBV7-2 and TRBJ2-6; D call uncertain. CDR3 length: 19 residues. Deletions cut 2 bases from V and 0 bases from J, with 17 bases between. The germline gives CDR1 SGHTA, CDR2 FQGNSA.

The table lists this clonotype with many counts. V is TRBV20-1 and J is TRBJ1-4; D remains ambiguous. CDR3 length equals 15 residues. Germline assignment: CDR1 DFQATT and CDR2 SNEGSKA (reference sequence). V was trimmed by 3 bases and J by 7 bases, leaving 18 bases between them. CDR3 sequence (DNA): TGCAGTGCTAGTTTCGGAGGCGGGTTGGGTGAAAAACTGTTTTTT. Its translation: CSASFGGGLGEKLFF.

Ten or more counts support this clonotype. The V gene is TRBV2, the J gene TRBJ2-5, with TRBD2 as a possible D gene (5 bases). V was trimmed by 6 bases and J by 5 bases, leaving 7 bases between them. CDR3 length: 11 amino acids. Germline V gene sequence: CDR1 SNHLY, CDR2 FYNNEI. The DNA of the CDR3 is TGTGCCAGCAGCGGGGAGGAGACCCAGTACTTC. This encodes CASSGEETQYF.

This clonotype has ten or more counts. The rearrangement links TRBV7-2 to TRBJ2-7, with 9 bases matching TRBD1. The CDR3 is 15 residues long. V was clipped by 0 bases and J by 5 bases; unmatched bases: 5. The germline gives CDR1 SGHTA, CDR2 FQGNSA. CDR3 bases: TGTGCCAGCAGCTTAGCAGGGACAGGGCGGAACGAGCAGTACTTC. This translates into CASSLAGTGRNEQYF.

This clonotype came up many times. DNA for the CDR3: TGTGCCAGTGGATTTCGGGCCGTGTCTAACTATGGCTACACCTTC. Its protein product is CASGFRAVSNYGYTF. The chain is built from TRBV19 and TRBJ1-2; D gene unclear. V gave up 8 bases and J gave up 0 bases, with 16 bases separating them. The CDR3 is 15 amino acids. Germline values: CDR1 LNHDA, CDR2 SQIVND (reference sequence).

The sample holds many counts of this clonotype. The chain recombines TRBV28 with TRBJ1-1; D is unclear. The CDR3 consists of 12 residues. Germline lookup yields CDR1 MDHEN and CDR2 SYDVKM. V was cut by 6 bases and J by 4 bases, with 9 bases left in between. The CDR3, as DNA: TGTGCCAGCAGCTTGACGGGCACTGAAGCTTTCTTT. Its protein is CASSLTGTEAFF.

This sequence joins TRBV6-1 and TRBJ2-3; TRBD2 is a possible D gene (5 bases). Germline V gene sequence: CDR1 MNHNS, CDR2 SASEGT. The CDR3 length is 13 residues. With 6 bases removed from V and 2 bases from J, the gap between germline ends came to 9 bases. The chain's CDR3 is CASRDGNTDTQYF. CDR3 coding DNA: TGTGCCAGCAGGGACGGGAACACAGATACGCAGTATTTT.

At least ten counts were recorded for this clonotype. The chain recombines TRBV27 with TRBJ1-2; 12 bases map to TRBD1. This CDR3 has 14 residues. The V gene end was trimmed by 8 bases and the J gene end by 2 bases; junction bases not matched to a gene: 3. Germline loops: CDR1 MNHEY, CDR2 SMNVEV (reference sequence). CDR3 protein: CASGTGGPNYGYTF. The CDR3 coding sequence is TGTGCCAGCGGGACAGGGGGCCCAAACTATGGCTACACCTTC.

The table lists this clonotype with many counts. V and J are TRBV19 and TRBJ1-2; 10 bases fit TRBD1. V trimming: 5 bases; J trimming: 7 bases; junction bases outside the gene matches: 1. CDR3 length: 12 residues. CDR1 is LNHDA and CDR2 is SQIVND in the germline V gene (reference sequence). The CDR3 DNA follows: TGTGCCAGTAGTCGGACAGGGGGTGGCTACACCTTC. The encoded protein is CASSRTGGGYTF.

The chain employs TRBV12-3 or TRBV12-4 and TRBJ2-7; 10 bases fit TRBD2. With V trimmed by 5 bases and J by 2 bases, 6 bases remained unmatched. This CDR3 is 15 amino acids long. The CDR3 DNA reads TGTGCCAGCAGTCCCAGCGGGAGGGGAACCTACGAGCAGTACTTC. It specifies CASSPSGRGTYEQYF.